This TCR beta chain comes out of a study of shared clonotypes between healthy human individuals. Whole-study context: CD4 naive and memory got three plates each, CD8 naive two, CD8 memory one. General observations from the study: It was observed that 5% to 6.5% of naive CD4 clonotypes were shared across several donors.

There were no recent acute infections or vaccinations among the donors, who were healthy HIV-negative adults. Subsets obtained from CD4+ cells comprised CD45RA+ naive and CD45RA-negative memory cells. As to this clone: What it binds is unknown.

Repertoires were generated with immunoSEQ multiplex PCR, while TCRdb's copy carries only in-frame clones and drops some. The top ten hold approximately 1.8% of the sample, which has about 670,000 clones, 72% seen once. The germline V gene has CDR1 WNHNN and CDR2 SYGVQD (reference sequence). CDR3 size: 15 residues. Trimming removed 3 bases from V and 0 bases from J, with 9 bases in between. The sequencing sample was made of memory CD4+ T cells sorted from blood. Regarding subset: CD45RA-negative fraction. This TCR was recovered from a woman younger than 45 in good health. This chain connects TRBV10-1 to TRBJ1-5; unclear D gene. The DNA for the CDR3 is TGCGCCAGCAGTGATCAAACATATAGCAATCAGCCCCAGCATTTT. Its protein product is CASSDQTYSNQPQHF.